This T cell receptor (beta chain) emerged from a study of a mutant IDH1 vaccine in newly diagnosed glioma (dated by TCRdb to the early 2020s). Notes on the research overall: Across visits V03 through V10, patients got a total of eight vaccinations, given in weeks 1, 3, 5, 7, 11, 15, 19 and 23. Vaccination started 4-6 weeks after radiotherapy alone, or was given together with temozolomide cycles in the groups whose treatment included chemotherapy. Peripheral blood was collected at six visits: V03 (baseline), V05, V07, V10, V12 and V13. Prior to enrollment, standard therapy consisting of radiotherapy alone, temozolomide alone, or radiochemotherapy with temozolomide had been administered to patients, with the combination being received by most patients. Of the 25 to 35 treated patients, approximately 62% were male and roughly 38% were female, and a mean age of around 40 years was recorded. For exploratory analyses, about two dozen treated patients had longitudinal TCRB deep sequencing done wherever samples were available. What the study reported, not specific to this receptor: PBMC samples for TCRB deep sequencing were selected based on availability. The authors stated that sample limitations prevented analyses of patient blood samples from being reproduced. Pseudoprogression appeared unrelated to alterations in the top peripheral T cell clonotypes detected by TCRB sequencing. Across multiple MHC alleles, vaccine-induced immune responses were seen in roughly 93% of patients.

As encoded in the germline V gene, CDR1 is LGHNT while CDR2 is FRNRAP. From cysteine to phenylalanine, the CDR3 is 14 amino acids long. This entry keeps only the CDR3 DNA: 42 bases, framed from base 1. V lost 1 base and J lost 6 bases, and the count of bases not matched to a germline gene is 4. Library prep was done by the immunoSEQ multiplex PCR assay. Following the manufacturer's protocol, the hsTCRB Kit was used to amplify rearranged TCR beta chain sequences. TCRB libraries were sequenced on an Illumina MiSeq. On the study's bioinformatics: The kit vendor's proprietary platform handled demultiplexing, trimming and gene mapping. TCRdb holds this immuneACCESS table with in-frame rearrangements only. Some clones are missing; in checked studies, unresolved V genes explain under half, and the rest has no known cause. The DNA was the basis for D and trimming; V, J and clone size are from that table. The sample table holds about 27,000 clones, of which about three quarters were seen once. Clones ranked in the top ten supply around 9% of the sample.

Per the publication, the time point label means: week 5, during vaccination. Each vaccine dose was 300 ug of a 20-mer mutant IDH1 peptide in Montanide, given subcutaneously with topical imiquimod. Newly diagnosed WHO grade 3 or 4 IDH1-mutant astrocytomas showing loss of nuclear ATRX were present in the donors. The samples were drawn from NOA16, a multicentre, single-arm, open-label phase I trial in Germany that tested a mutant IDH1 peptide vaccine in humans for the first time. Genomic DNA for TCRB sequencing was extracted from EDTA blood using the DNeasy Blood and Tissue Kit. Remarks on this clone: Its antigen is not yet known. No much larger clone is present one base from it, and per-base qualities are unavailable.

The TCR comes from a man between 40 and 49 years old with glioma. The chain employs TRBV12-5 and TRBJ2-3; 7 bases in between match TRBD1. The sequenced sample was PBMCs, obtained from a glioma patient whose treatment included an IDH1 peptide vaccine. Here is the DNA: TGTGCTAGTGGTTTGGACACAGGGGCCGATACGCAGTATTTT. Translated, this is CASGLDTGADTQYF.